These 24 T cell receptor beta chains came from one sample sequenced in a study of Ad26.COV2.S vaccination and SARS-CoV-2 variants. Here immunoSEQ multiplex PCR was the method, and the copy in TCRdb shows in-frame clones only, minus some. The table lists 250,000 to 300,000 clones, around 87% of them singletons, with less than 3.5% in the top ten. Described treatment: around 19 received Ad26.COV2.S at low or high dose, single or two shots; roughly five received placebo; per-sample allocation not given. Specimen acquisition occurred on day 63 following the initial vaccine or placebo injection. The material was peripheral blood, obtained in a trial of Ad26.COV2.S vaccine versus placebo. The receptors come from a person between 18 and 60 years old who received the Ad26.COV2.S COVID-19 vaccine or a placebo.

The rearrangement links TRBV3-1 (or the pseudogene TRBV3-2) to TRBJ1-5, with D tentatively TRBD1 (5 bases). The V and J ends lost 0 bases and 7 bases respectively, with 13 bases between them. There are 15 residues in the CDR3. CDR1 is LGHDT, CDR2 YNNKEL, per germline (reference sequence). This CDR3 reads CASSQDTGLIQPQHF. The CDR3 bases are TGTGCCAGCAGCCAAGATACGGGACTAATACAGCCCCAGCATTTT.

The V gene is TRBV7-9, the J gene TRBJ2-7; no clear D gene. Germline V lookup: CDR1 SEHNR, CDR2 FQNEAQ (reference sequence). The CDR3 runs to 12 residues. Between the trimmed V and J ends, which lost 1 base and 6 bases, there was a span of 7 bases. The CDR3 is CASSLDLFEQYF. As DNA, the CDR3 is TGTGCCAGCAGCTTAGACCTATTCGAGCAGTACTTC.

V usage is TRBV29-1 and J usage is TRBJ1-1; D perhaps matches TRBD1 (6 bases). Trimming took 6 bases from V and 1 from J, leaving 12 bases between them. Per germline, CDR1 SQVTM and CDR2 ANQGSEA. This CDR3 spans 13 amino acids. CDR3 bases: TGCAGCGTGCATGGACAGCCGAACACTGAAGCTTTCTTT. Translated, it gives CSVHGQPNTEAFF.

The V gene is TRBV9, the J gene TRBJ2-1, with 10 bases aligning to TRBD2. Germline assignment: CDR1 SGDLS and CDR2 YYNGEE. V shed 0 bases and J 1 base; nucleotides not matched to a gene: 7. This CDR3 has 18 amino acids. CDR3 sequence reads: CASSVGAGGRFSYNEQFF. CDR3 DNA: TGTGCCAGCAGCGTAGGAGCGGGGGGGAGATTTTCCTACAATGAGCAGTTCTTC. The variable domain in full, with the rest retrieved from reference TRBV9 and TRBJ2-1, is DSGVTQTPKHLITATGQRVTLRCSPRSGDLSVYWYQQSLDQGLQFLIQYYNGEERAKGNILERFSAQQFPDLHSELNLSSLELGDSALYFCASSVGAGGRFSYNEQFFGPGTRLTVL.

The rearrangement uses TRBV19 and TRBJ2-1; 7 nucleotides agree with TRBD2. This CDR3 has 18 amino acids. Germline V gene data show CDR1 as LNHDA and CDR2 as SQIVND (reference sequence). Trimming cost V 0 bases and J 8 bases; bases outside gene matches: 16. The CDR3 sequence is CASSIDPPYAAGRDEQFF. The CDR3 DNA reads TGTGCCAGTAGTATAGATCCTCCGTACGCGGCAGGGAGGGATGAGCAGTTCTTC. Full variable domain (outside the CDR3, taken from reference TRBV19 and TRBJ2-1): DGGITQSPKYLFRKEGQNVTLSCEQNLNHDAMYWYRQDPGQGLRLIYYSQIVNDFQKGDIAEGYSVSREKKESFPLTVTSAQKNPTAFYLCASSIDPPYAAGRDEQFFGPGTRLTVL.

J is TRBJ1-5 and V is TRBV6-6, with D uncertain. CDR1 and CDR2 from the germline V gene are MNHNY and SVGAGI (reference sequence). The ends were cut back, 6 bases at V and 1 base at J, with 7 bases in the middle. The CDR3 covers 13 residues. CDR3 nucleotides: TGTGCCAGCAGAGACCAAAGCAATCAGCCCCAGCATTTT. Translated, it gives CASRDQSNQPQHF.

This clone was detected once. This rearrangement joins TRBV5-8 to TRBJ2-7, with 8 nucleotides matching TRBD2. In germline, CDR1 is SGHTS, CDR2 YDEGEE. J gave up 7 bases and V 2 bases, and 11 bases lay outside the gene matches. The CDR3 runs to 15 residues. This chain's CDR3 is CASSFISPSGGEQYF. The CDR3 DNA follows: TGTGCCAGCAGCTTTATATCGCCGTCGGGAGGGGAGCAGTACTTC. Complete variable domain (other parts from reference TRBV5-8 and TRBJ2-7): EAGVTQSPTHLIKTRGQQATLRCSPISGHTSVYWYQQALGLGLQFLLWYDEGEERNRGNFPPRFSGRQFPNYSSELNVNALELEDSALYLCASSFISPSGGEQYFGPGTRLTVT.

The J gene is TRBJ1-3, the V gene TRBV12-3 or TRBV12-4; no clear D gene. Trimming left V 6 bases short and J 1 base short, with 7 bases between. CDR3 size: 13 residues. In nucleotides, the CDR3 is TGTGCCAGCAGGGAAAGATCTGGAAACACCATATATTTT. It yields the protein CASRERSGNTIYF.

The chain employs TRBV10-2 and TRBJ2-1; weak D call: TRBD1 (7 bases). Germline CDR1 reads WSHSY; CDR2 reads SAAADI. V was pared by 4 bases and J by 9 bases, with 22 bases between. There are 16 residues in the CDR3. The CDR3 sequence is CASSALPGGGSGEQFF. CDR3 DNA: TGCGCCAGCAGTGCACTTCCAGGGGGAGGCAGCGGTGAGCAGTTCTTC.

The table lists this clone with a few counts. The rearrangement joins TRBV7-2 to TRBJ1-1; TRBD1 matches 8 bases. This CDR3 is 13 amino acids long. Germline loops: CDR1 SGHTA, CDR2 FQGNSA. With V trimmed by 4 bases and J by 5 bases, 3 bases remained unmatched. This chain's CDR3 is CASSSRTGTEAFF. In DNA form, the CDR3 reads TGTGCCAGCAGCTCCCGGACAGGGACTGAAGCTTTCTTT. The full variable domain, in which reference TRBV7-2 and TRBJ1-1 provide the parts outside the CDR3, is GAGVSQSPSNKVTEKGKDVELRCDPISGHTALYWYRQSLGQGLEFLIYFQGNSAPDKSGLPSDRFSAERTGGSVSTLTIQRTQQEDSAVYLCASSSRTGTEAFFGQGTRLTVV.

The chain recombines TRBV6-5 with TRBJ2-1, with D perhaps TRBD1 or TRBD2 (5 bases each). The germline V gene has CDR1 MNHEY and CDR2 SVGAGI. Between the trimmed V and J ends, which lost 6 bases and 4 bases, there was a span of 10 bases. The length of the CDR3 is 13 residues. CDR3 DNA sequence: TGTGCCAGCAGGAGGGACGGGTACAATGAGCAGTTCTTC. This encodes CASRRDGYNEQFF.

This sequence joins TRBV6-5 and TRBJ1-6; D gene ambiguous. CDR1 is MNHEY, CDR2 SVGAGI, per germline. CDR3 size: 16 residues. Deletions cut 0 bases from V and 3 bases from J, with 9 bases between. The CDR3 DNA reads TGTGCCAGCAGTTACTCCCGGGGTGGCTATAATTCACCCCTCCACTTT. Translated: CASSYSRGGYNSPLHF.

The chain uses TRBV27 and TRBJ2-1; D not resolved. The CDR3 runs 13 residues. Trimming took 10 bases from V and 0 from J, leaving 10 bases between them. Per the germline V gene, CDR1 is MNHEY and CDR2 is SMNVEV (reference sequence). CDR3 sequence: CATAKGSYNEQFF. In nucleotides, the CDR3 is TGTGCCACCGCCAAGGGCTCCTACAATGAGCAGTTCTTC.

V gene TRBV5-4 combines with J gene TRBJ1-2, with a weak D call TRBD1 (6 bases). There are 14 residues in the CDR3. Germline values: CDR1 SGHNT, CDR2 YYREEE (reference sequence). V lost 5 bases and J 4 bases, leaving 15 bases between the germline ends. The CDR3 sequence: CASRVMGGRYGYTF. Here the CDR3 DNA reads TGTGCCAGCAGAGTGATGGGGGGCCGCTATGGCTACACCTTC. Complete variable domain (other parts from reference TRBV5-4 and TRBJ1-2): ETGVTQSPTHLIKTRGQQVTLRCSSQSGHNTVSWYQQALGQGPQFIFQYYREEENGRGNFPPRFSGLQFPNYSSELNVNALELDDSALYLCASRVMGGRYGYTFGSGTRLTVV.

The rearrangement uses TRBV5-4 and TRBJ2-2; 7 bases are a match to TRBD1. The CDR3 totals 15 residues. The V gene end was trimmed by 1 base and the J gene end by 6 bases; junction bases not matched to a gene: 6. Germline V gives CDR1 SGHNT, CDR2 YYREEE (reference sequence). The CDR3 sequence: CASSLKGGRSGELFF. The CDR3 DNA sequence: TGTGCCAGCAGCTTGAAAGGGGGCCGGTCCGGGGAGCTGTTTTTT.

CDR3 in amino acids: CAISESGGDQPQHF. CDR3 bases: TGTGCCATCAGTGAGTCCGGGGGAGATCAGCCCCAGCATTTT. The genes are TRBV10-3 and TRBJ1-5; TRBD1 is a possible D gene (5 bases). Per the germline V gene, CDR1 is ENHRY and CDR2 is SYGVKD. The germline V and J ends were trimmed by 0 bases and 5 bases, with 8 bases remaining between them. The CDR3 is made up of 14 amino acids.

The J gene is TRBJ1-3, the V gene TRBV19; no reliable D call. V was pared by 3 bases and J by 0 bases, with 15 bases between. The CDR3 runs to 17 residues. The germline V gene encodes CDR1 LNHDA and CDR2 SQIVND (reference sequence). CDR3 in amino acids: CASSIGRFGRSGNTIYF. The CDR3 DNA reads as TGTGCCAGTAGTATTGGTAGGTTCGGGCGCTCTGGAAACACCATATATTTT.

V is TRBV27 and J is TRBJ1-5; D not resolved. The CDR3 is made up of 13 amino acids. V shed 6 bases and J shed 4 bases, with 10 bases lying between them. From germline, CDR1 is MNHEY and CDR2 SMNVEV (reference sequence). CDR3 bases: TGTGCCAGCAGGGTACGGAGGAATCAGCCCCAGCATTTT. Translated: CASRVRRNQPQHF.

The V and J genes are TRBV14 and TRBJ2-7, with D perhaps being TRBD1 or TRBD2 (5 bases each). The V and J ends lost 3 bases and 7 bases respectively, with 13 bases between them. Germline CDR1 is SGHDN and CDR2 is FVKESK. This CDR3 comprises 13 residues. The CDR3 is CASSQGPIYEQYF. The DNA for the CDR3 is TGTGCCAGCAGCCAGGGACCTATCTATGAGCAGTACTTC.

Details on this clone: The same CDR3 arises from other DNA sequences in this sample as well. The rearrangement joins TRBV6-2 or TRBV6-3 to TRBJ2-5; perhaps TRBD1 as D (6 bases). The CDR3 length is 13 residues. The V end was cut by 3 bases, the J end by 4 bases, with 9 bases between. Germline CDR1 MNHEY, CDR2 SVGEGT. The CDR3 sequence: CASSYGGGETQYF. Written as DNA, the CDR3 is TGTGCCAGCAGTTATGGGGGCGGAGAGACCCAGTACTTC.

The chain combines TRBV9 with TRBJ2-2; TRBD2 aligns across 7 bases. Germline CDR1 SGDLS, CDR2 YYNGEE. With V trimmed by 2 bases and J by 5 bases, 6 bases remained unmatched. This CDR3 region has 15 residues. The CDR3 nucleotides are TGTGCCAGCAGCGTGATAGCGGGTTTAACCGGGGAGCTGTTTTTT. Translated, it gives CASSVIAGLTGELFF.

This clone was detected many times. Other DNA sequences of this sample code for an identical CDR3. The chain employs TRBV29-1 and TRBJ1-5, with TRBD1 matching 10 bases. The CDR3 extends over 13 amino acids. Germline CDR1 is SQVTM and CDR2 is ANQGSEA. The J segment lost 6 bases and the V segment lost 5 bases, leaving 4 bases of the junction unmatched. The CDR3 DNA follows: TGCAGCGTTTGGACAGGGGGGGGTCAGCCCCAGCATTTT. Translated, it gives CSVWTGGGQPQHF.

The genes are TRBV18 and TRBJ1-2; no clear D. This CDR3 is 12 amino acids long. V gave up 3 bases and J gave up 4 bases, with 6 bases separating them. The germline V gene encodes CDR1 KGHSH and CDR2 LQKENI. The CDR3 spells CASSPSSYGYTF. The CDR3 region has the DNA TGTGCCAGCTCACCGTCGAGCTATGGCTACACCTTC. The full variable domain, in which reference TRBV18 and TRBJ1-2 provide the parts outside the CDR3, is NAGVMQNPRHLVRRRGQEARLRCSPMKGHSHVYWYRQLPEEGLKFMVYLQKENIIDESGMPKERFSAEFPKEGPSILRIQQVVRGDSAAYFCASSPSSYGYTFGSGTRLTVV.

The chain has TRBV30 and TRBJ2-7; D gene ambiguous. CDR1 and CDR2 from the germline V gene are GTSNPN and SVGIG (reference sequence). CDR3 length equals 13 residues. V was pared by 5 bases and J by 2 bases, with 13 bases between. CDR3 loop: CAWRGLYAYEQYF. The CDR3 coding sequence is TGTGCCTGGCGAGGTTTATACGCCTACGAGCAGTACTTC.